The 23 T cell receptor beta chains in this list originate from one sample, sequenced in a study of shared clonotypes between healthy human individuals. The assay was immunoSEQ multiplex PCR, and TCRdb's table has in-frame clones only and misses some. Here the sample spans 150,000 to 200,000 clones, 85% to 95% being singletons. The sample consisted of naive CD4+ T cells sorted from blood. Subset defined: CD45RA+ positively selected. Receptors originate from a woman aged 25 to 39 in good health.

The genes are TRBV28 and TRBJ2-7; D is unresolved. The CDR3 loop spans 13 amino acids. Germline V CDR1 and CDR2: MDHEN, SYDVKM. V was trimmed by 5 bases and J by 3 bases, leaving 11 bases between them. As DNA, the CDR3 is TGTGCCAGCAGTCCCCCTCCCAGCTACGAGCAGTACTTC. Translation gives CASSPPPSYEQYF.

As DNA, the CDR3 is TGTGCCAGCAGCCCATTCCGCCCTAGCGGGAATTTAGGTTGGGGGGAGCAGTACTTC. Protein sequence: CASSPFRPSGNLGWGEQYF. This rearrangement joins TRBV7-2 to TRBJ2-7; 9 bases agree with TRBD2. This CDR3 spans 19 amino acids. The ends lost 5 bases at V and 7 bases at J; junction bases unmatched: 24. Germline V gives CDR1 SGHTA, CDR2 FQGNSA.

V usage is TRBV6-5 and J usage is TRBJ2-5; D possibly uses TRBD1 or TRBD2 (5 bases each). V dropped 0 bases and J dropped 4 bases, with 15 bases sitting between them. The germline gives CDR1 MNHEY, CDR2 SVGAGI. The CDR3 has 16 residues. The CDR3 DNA follows: TGTGCCAGCAGTTACTCGGTCAGTCTGGGGACAGAGACCCAGTACTTC. It encodes CASSYSVSLGTETQYF.

The V call is TRBV7-9, the J call TRBJ1-3; 9 bases map to TRBD1. Germline V gene data show CDR1 as SEHNR and CDR2 as FQNEAQ (reference sequence). The CDR3 has 18 residues. The V gene end was trimmed by 4 bases and the J gene end by 3 bases; junction bases not matched to a gene: 13. The CDR3 is CASSSGQGPWMGGNTIYF. The DNA for the CDR3 is TGTGCCAGCAGCTCCGGACAGGGGCCATGGATGGGTGGAAACACCATATATTTT.

The chain links TRBV10-3 to TRBJ2-7; 10 bases align to TRBD1. Germline V gives CDR1 ENHRY, CDR2 SYGVKD. This CDR3 comprises 14 residues. V shed 5 bases, J shed 7 bases, and the junction held 8 bases outside the gene matches. This CDR3 reads CAISPGQGSREQYF. The CDR3 DNA is TGTGCCATCAGTCCGGGACAGGGGTCTCGTGAGCAGTACTTC.

The chain recombines TRBV27 with TRBJ2-3, with a tentative D call TRBD1 (6 bases). CDR3 length: 14 residues. The V gene's germline CDR1 is MNHEY and CDR2 SMNVEV (reference sequence). Trimming stripped 5 bases from V and 2 bases from J, with 11 bases between. The CDR3 DNA sequence: TGTGCCAGCAGTCCCTGGACAGTCACAGATACGCAGTATTTT. Protein: CASSPWTVTDTQYF.

This rearrangement joins TRBV9 to TRBJ2-6; 10 nucleotides line up with TRBD2. Germline CDR1 SGDLS, CDR2 YYNGEE. This CDR3 region has 18 residues. After removal of 6 bases from V and 4 bases from J, the junction contained 13 bases not matched to a gene. The CDR3 sequence: CASMRVASGSIGANVLTF. In nucleotides, the CDR3 is TGTGCCAGCATGCGTGTAGCTAGCGGGAGTATCGGGGCCAACGTCCTGACTTTC.

The chain couples TRBV2 to TRBJ1-5, with D perhaps TRBD1 (5 bases). V lost 6 bases to trimming and J lost 6 bases, with 18 bases between them. The CDR3 sequence is 15 residues long. In germline, CDR1 is SNHLY, CDR2 FYNNEI. DNA of the CDR3: TGTGCCAGCAGACAATCCGAGGGGAGTACTCAGCCCCAGCATTTT. This codes for CASRQSEGSTQPQHF.

The chain joins TRBV28 to TRBJ2-7, with D perhaps TRBD2 (7 bases). In germline, CDR1 is MDHEN, CDR2 SYDVKM. This CDR3 is built from 14 residues. Trimming stripped 7 bases from V and 5 bases from J, with 18 bases between. The CDR3 spells CASTPAGAKDEQYF. DNA for the CDR3: TGTGCCAGCACCCCGGCGGGGGCAAAAGACGAGCAGTACTTC.

J is TRBJ1-1 and V is TRBV5-1; D gene uncertain. Germline V gene sequence: CDR1 SGHRS, CDR2 YFSETQ. Between the trimmed V and J ends, which lost 0 bases and 0 bases, there was a span of 9 bases. The CDR3 is 15 residues long. DNA of the CDR3: TGCGCCAGCAGCTTGGGGTTTGAGGTGAACACTGAAGCTTTCTTT. Protein product: CASSLGFEVNTEAFF.

The chain links TRBV10-1 to TRBJ2-7, with TRBD1 identical over 8 bases. The V gene end was trimmed by 3 bases and the J gene end by 2 bases; junction bases not matched to a gene: 6. The CDR3 spans 15 residues. Germline lookup yields CDR1 WNHNN and CDR2 SYGVQD (reference sequence). The chain's CDR3 is CASSEASGGPYEQYF. The CDR3 DNA follows: TGCGCCAGCAGTGAAGCGTCAGGGGGCCCCTACGAGCAGTACTTC.

This clone was found a few times. The rearrangement joins TRBV30 to TRBJ1-1, with 8 bases fitting TRBD1. Trimming took 2 bases from V and 0 from J; bases not matched to a gene: 2. Germline V gene sequence: CDR1 GTSNPN, CDR2 SVGIG (reference sequence). The CDR3 is made up of 14 amino acids. CDR3 sequence (DNA): TGTGCCTGGAGTAACAGGGGGATGAACACTGAAGCTTTCTTT. Translation gives CAWSNRGMNTEAFF.

V and J are TRBV28 and TRBJ2-1; TRBD2 matches 7 bases. V gave up 4 bases and J gave up 4 bases; unmatched junction bases: 10. Germline CDR1 MDHEN, CDR2 SYDVKM. CDR3 length: 16 amino acids. This CDR3 reads CASSWMGLAAYNEQFF. The CDR3 nucleotides read TGTGCCAGCAGTTGGATGGGGCTAGCGGCTTACAATGAGCAGTTCTTC.

The chain joins TRBV12-5 to TRBJ2-5, with 9 positions matching TRBD2. The germline V gene encodes CDR1 LGHNT and CDR2 FRNRAP. This CDR3 region has 13 residues. V gave up 7 bases and J gave up 11 bases; unmatched junction bases: 11. CDR3 region: CASARTSAGEQYF. DNA for the CDR3: TGTGCTAGTGCCCGGACTAGCGCGGGAGAGCAGTACTTC.

The CDR3: CASSSPGTAHDEQFF. In nucleotides, the CDR3 is TGTGCCAGCAGCTCCCCCGGGACTGCTCACGATGAGCAGTTCTTC. The chain couples TRBV11-2 to TRBJ2-1; D perhaps matches TRBD2 (6 bases). Germline CDR1 and CDR2: SGHAT and FQNNGV. Trimming stripped 4 bases from V and 8 bases from J, with 18 bases between. CDR3 size: 15 residues. The full variable domain, with the rest looked up from reference TRBV11-2 and TRBJ2-1, is EAGVAQSPRYKIIEKRQSVAFWCNPISGHATLYWYQQILGQGPKLLIQFQNNGVVDDSQLPKDRFSAERLKGVDSTLKIQPAKLEDSAVYLCASSSPGTAHDEQFFGPGTRLTVL.

V gene TRBV6-6 combines with J gene TRBJ2-7; the D gene could be TRBD1 or TRBD2 (6 bases each). The V gene's germline CDR1 is MNHNY and CDR2 SVGAGI (reference sequence). The ends were cut back, 7 bases at V and 4 bases at J, with 20 bases in the middle. The CDR3 sequence is 15 residues long. CDR3 in amino acids: CASTTSSPGTYEQYF. The CDR3 coding sequence is TGTGCCAGCACTACTAGCAGCCCGGGGACATACGAGCAGTACTTC.

V usage is TRBV2 and J usage is TRBJ1-4; 7 nucleotides line up with TRBD1. Losses at the gene ends were 5 bases for V and 11 bases for J; bases not matched to a gene: 11. The CDR3 spans 14 residues. Germline lookup yields CDR1 SNHLY and CDR2 FYNNEI. The DNA for the CDR3 is TGTGCCAGCAGTAGACAGGGAGGATTAGAGAAACTGTTTTTT. Translated: CASSRQGGLEKLFF.

This chain uses TRBV7-9 with TRBJ2-1, with TRBD2 matching over 12 bases. Losses at the gene ends were 2 bases for V and 8 bases for J; bases not matched to a gene: 7. The CDR3 has 16 amino acids. Germline V CDR1 and CDR2: SEHNR, FQNEAQ (reference sequence). CDR3 region: CASSLSWTSGKDEQFF. In nucleotides, the CDR3 is TGTGCCAGCAGCTTAAGTTGGACTAGCGGGAAGGATGAGCAGTTCTTC.

The V and J genes are TRBV10-3 and TRBJ2-7; 9 bases align to TRBD1. CDR3 size: 14 residues. Germline V gene sequence: CDR1 ENHRY, CDR2 SYGVKD. Trimming at V came to 5 bases and at J to 5 bases, leaving 7 bases not matched to a gene. In DNA, the CDR3 is TGTGCCATCAGTAAACAGGGGGCGCGGGACGAGCAGTACTTC. Translation gives CAISKQGARDEQYF.

This rearrangement joins TRBV5-7 to TRBJ1-5; D gene ambiguous. TRBV5-7 is sorted into the ORF group, with uncertain function. V gave up 4 bases and J gave up 5 bases, with 7 bases separating them. The CDR3 has 12 amino acids. Written as DNA, the CDR3 is TGTGCCAGCAGCCCGCCCTATCAGCCCCAGCATTTT. Amino acid sequence: CASSPPYQPQHF.

The rearrangement links TRBV2 to TRBJ1-3; 8 positions match TRBD1. The CDR3 has 14 residues. V was pared by 1 base and J by 7 bases, with 3 bases of the junction left unmatched. CDR1 and CDR2 from the germline V gene are SNHLY and FYNNEI. The CDR3 DNA sequence: TGTGCCAGCAGTGAAGGACAGGGGTTGAACACCATATATTTT. Protein sequence: CASSEGQGLNTIYF.

The chain carries TRBV5-1 and TRBJ2-5; D uncertain. The CDR3 consists of 12 residues. Trimming shortened V by 0 bases and J by 11 bases, and 11 bases separated the two germline ends. In germline, CDR1 is SGHRS, CDR2 YFSETQ. Written as DNA, the CDR3 is TGCGCCAGCAGCTTGGCCGGACCTGAGCAGTACTTC. Residues: CASSLAGPEQYF.

The chain employs TRBV30 and TRBJ1-2; D is ambiguous. The CDR3 length is 13 residues. CDR1 is GTSNPN and CDR2 is SVGIG in the germline V gene (reference sequence). V dropped 3 bases and J dropped 7 bases, with 15 bases sitting between them. The CDR3 coding sequence is TGTGCCTGGAGGCAGAACGGCTTGCCTGGCTACACCTTC. Translating it yields CAWRQNGLPGYTF.